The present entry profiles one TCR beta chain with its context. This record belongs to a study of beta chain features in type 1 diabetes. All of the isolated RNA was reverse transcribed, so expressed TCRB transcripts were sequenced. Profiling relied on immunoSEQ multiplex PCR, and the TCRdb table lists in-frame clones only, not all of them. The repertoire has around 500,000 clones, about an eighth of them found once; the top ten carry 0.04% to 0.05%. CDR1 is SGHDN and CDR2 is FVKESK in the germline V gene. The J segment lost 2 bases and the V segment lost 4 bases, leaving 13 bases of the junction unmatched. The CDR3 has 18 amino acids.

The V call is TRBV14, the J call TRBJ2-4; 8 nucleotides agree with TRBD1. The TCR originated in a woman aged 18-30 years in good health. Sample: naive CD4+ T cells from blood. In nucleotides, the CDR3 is TGTGCCAGCAGCCTACACCGACCCACAGGGGGTACCAAAAACATTCAGTACTTC. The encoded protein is CASSLHRPTGGTKNIQYF.